This T cell receptor (beta chain) comes out of a study of blood T cells in healthy people across ages. V dropped 6 bases and J dropped 1 base, with 12 bases sitting between them. The CDR3 runs to 14 residues. Germline CDR1 and CDR2: SQVTM and ANQGSEA. Overall study findings and caveats: Diversity estimated from one million T cells was considered an underestimate.

Next came a second PCR, run for roughly 7 to 12 cycles, which used a sample-barcoded 5' primer along with a J-beta primer mix. A single record per CDR3 protein comes from TCRdb applying MiXCR to the 5' RACE reads. The table lists just under 550,000 distinct CDR3 sequences, 20% to 30% of them singletons. Per individual sample, total RNA of at least 6 micrograms was extracted. To note about this clonotype: Its antigen is not identified.

These data were also filed under a second study, of T cells of mothers and their children. This second study notes: The people who donated were three healthy Caucasian mothers and their six children.

The sequenced material came from blood. This receptor was identified in a boy younger than 18 in good health. The rearrangement links TRBV29-1 to TRBJ2-2; the D gene is possibly TRBD1 (6 bases). The CDR3, as DNA: TGCAGCGTCAGGGGCCAGCAGAACACCGGGGAGCTGTTTTTT. Its translation is CSVRGQQNTGELFF.